At least ten counts were recorded for the clone carrying this T cell receptor (beta chain). The data were obtained in a study of early T cells in non-severe SARS-CoV-2 infection. Across the whole study: Sequenced material consisted of bulk RNA (from unsorted whole blood), and chains were unpaired.

CDR1 and CDR2 (germline): MNHEY, SVGEGT. V lost 7 bases to trimming and J lost 2 bases, with 12 bases between them. The CDR3 runs to 15 residues. A single record per CDR3 protein comes from TCRdb applying MiXCR to the 5' RACE reads. The sample has 90,000 to 100,000 distinct CDR3 sequences, 13% seen once; the top ten hold 2% to 2.5%. J is TRBJ2-6 and V is TRBV6-2 or TRBV6-3; D is perhaps TRBD2 (5 bases). Sequencing was carried out using whole blood. The receptor was isolated from an adult who was a healthcare worker with PCR-confirmed SARS-CoV-2 infection or an uninfected control (not recorded which). Here the CDR3 reads CASTERGAGANVLTF. CDR3 in DNA: TGTGCCAGCACCGAACGGGGTGCTGGGGCCAACGTCCTGACTTTC.